The 20 T cell receptor beta chains below all came from one sample that was sequenced in a study of graft-versus-host responses after intestinal transplantation. Libraries were prepared by immunoSEQ multiplex PCR; TCRdb keeps only in-frame clonotypes and omits some of them. The sample yields some 100,000 clones, less than 95% seen once. Their target antigens are unknown. The sequenced sample was unstimulated CD8+ T cells sorted from spleen or lymph node cells, obtained before transplant. The receptors stem from a human donor who was the organ donor for an intestinal transplant.

This clone was counted a few times. This sequence joins TRBV6-5 and TRBJ2-7; 8 nucleotides line up with TRBD2. Germline V gene lookup returns CDR1 MNHEY and CDR2 SVGAGI. The CDR3 is 15 residues long. V was clipped by 7 bases and J by 1 base; unmatched bases: 9. CDR3: CASNTLAGRSYEQYF. The CDR3 DNA is TGTGCCAGCAATACATTAGCGGGACGGTCCTACGAGCAGTACTTC.

The CDR3 nucleotides read TGTGCCAGCAGCGTAGAACTAGCGGGGGTCTACAATGAGCAGTTCTTC. Translating gives CASSVELAGVYNEQFF. The chain employs TRBV9 and TRBJ2-1, with 11 nucleotides matching TRBD2. With V trimmed by 0 bases and J by 3 bases, 2 bases remained unmatched. The CDR3 runs 16 residues. The germline V gene encodes CDR1 SGDLS and CDR2 YYNGEE.

The rearrangement uses TRBV27 and TRBJ1-2; D is unresolved. Trimming cost V 7 bases and J 4 bases, with 19 bases left between them. The CDR3 consists of 15 residues. Germline V CDR1 and CDR2: MNHEY, SMNVEV (reference sequence). This CDR3 is CASKSLGVSLYGYTF. CDR3 nucleotide sequence: TGTGCCAGCAAATCCCTGGGCGTTTCCCTCTATGGCTACACCTTC.

The chain recombines TRBV7-3 with TRBJ2-5, with 8 bases lining up with TRBD2. CDR1 is SGHTA, CDR2 FQGTGA, per germline. CDR3 length: 14 amino acids. The V segment lost 1 base and the J segment 7 bases; nucleotides outside the gene matches: 5. The CDR3 DNA is TGTGCCAGCAGCTTAAGCGGGGGGCCGGCGACCCAGTACTTC. This gives the protein CASSLSGGPATQYF.

The V gene is TRBV5-1, the J gene TRBJ1-2; 8 bases map to TRBD1. Germline-derived CDR1 and CDR2 are SGHRS and YFSETQ. This CDR3 comprises 14 residues. Trimming removed 1 base from V and 8 bases from J; junction bases left unmatched: 7. The CDR3 DNA follows: TGCGCCAGCAGCTTGTCTCCAGGGGGCAACGGCTACACCTTC. Translating gives CASSLSPGGNGYTF.

This clone showed up just once. The chain uses TRBV7-9 and TRBJ2-1; possible D gene TRBD1, 6 bases. From germline, CDR1 is SEHNR and CDR2 FQNEAQ (reference sequence). This CDR3 contains 15 residues. V was pared by 4 bases and J by 9 bases, with 19 bases between. In DNA form, the CDR3 reads TGTGCCAGCAGCTACGGGACCTCGAGCAGGGGTGAGCAGTTCTTC. It encodes CASSYGTSSRGEQFF.

The chain is built from TRBV4-1 and TRBJ2-2, with D hard to call. This CDR3 is 16 amino acids long. Per the germline V gene, CDR1 is MGHRA and CDR2 is YSYEKL. Between the trimmed V and J ends, which lost 0 bases and 2 bases, there was a span of 10 bases. DNA of the CDR3: TGCGCCAGCAGCCAAGATCCTTTGGCCAACACCGGGGAGCTGTTTTTT. It encodes CASSQDPLANTGELFF.

This rearrangement joins TRBV15 to TRBJ2-7, with TRBD1 matching over 7 bases. The J segment lost 4 bases and the V segment lost 1 base, leaving 7 bases of the junction unmatched. Per the germline V gene, CDR1 is LNHNV and CDR2 is YYDKDF (reference sequence). The CDR3 has 15 amino acids. Written as DNA, the CDR3 is TGTGCCACCAGCAGAGGGACAGGTTTAATGTACGAGCAGTACTTC. Translating gives CATSRGTGLMYEQYF.

The sample holds one count of this clone. The chain has TRBV7-6 and TRBJ2-5; tentatively, D is TRBD1 (5 bases). The CDR3 sequence is 14 residues long. Germline CDR1 and CDR2: SGHVS and FNYEAQ. V was pared by 5 bases and J by 4 bases, with 14 bases between. CDR3 loop: CASSPGLVGETQYF. The CDR3 nucleotides are TGTGCCAGCAGCCCAGGGTTGGTAGGAGAGACCCAGTACTTC.

The genes are TRBV7-6 and TRBJ1-5; no clear D. The V gene's germline CDR1 is SGHVS and CDR2 FNYEAQ. The CDR3 contains 15 residues. V was clipped by 3 bases and J by 11 bases, with 20 bases between them. The CDR3 nucleotides read TGTGCCAGCAGCTTTTCGACGGGTCCCTTTGAGTCCCAGCATTTT. It encodes CASSFSTGPFESQHF.

This clone was detected once. The gene calls are TRBV7-3 and TRBJ2-1; tentative D call: TRBD2 (6 bases). The CDR3 is 16 amino acids. Per the germline V gene, CDR1 is SGHTA and CDR2 is FQGTGA. Deletions cut 5 bases from V and 6 bases from J, with 20 bases between. The CDR3, as DNA: TGTGCCAGCAGCAAATCGGACTACCAGCCCCTCAATGAGCAGTTCTTC. Translation: CASSKSDYQPLNEQFF.

The chain recombines TRBV4-1 with TRBJ1-6; 7 bases agree with TRBD1. Germline CDR1 reads MGHRA; CDR2 reads YSYEKL. There are 18 residues in the CDR3. V was pared by 0 bases and J by 9 bases, with 14 bases of the junction left unmatched. The CDR3 DNA reads TGCGCCAGCAGCCAAGAACCAAGGAGCGGGCAGGGGGGTTCACCCCTCCACTTT. This encodes CASSQEPRSGQGGSPLHF.

This clone came up once. CDR3 sequence (DNA): TGCGCCAGCAGTCCTAGCGGGAGTATCAATGAGCAGTTCTTC. This translates into CASSPSGSINEQFF. The V call is TRBV4-1, the J call TRBJ2-1; 10 bases line up with TRBD2. The junction had 5 bases not matched to a gene; V was cut back by 6 bases and J by 6 bases. The CDR3 is made up of 14 amino acids. The germline V gene encodes CDR1 MGHRA and CDR2 YSYEKL.

This chain links TRBV19 with TRBJ1-2; the D is unclear. V lost 6 bases, J lost 5 bases, and 22 bases lay in between. This CDR3 contains 16 residues. Germline V gives CDR1 LNHDA, CDR2 SQIVND (reference sequence). CDR3 DNA sequence: TGTGCCAGTAGCCCAAATCACGGTCTATCACCGTATGGCTACACCTTC. This sequence encodes CASSPNHGLSPYGYTF.

The chain has TRBV28 and TRBJ2-7, with unresolved D. This CDR3 region has 11 residues. Deletions cut 4 bases from V and 7 bases from J, with 8 bases between. Germline V lookup: CDR1 MDHEN, CDR2 SYDVKM. The CDR3 region has the DNA TGTGCCAGCAGTTCTTTTTTGGAGCAGTACTTC. Its translation: CASSSFLEQYF.

The chain recombines TRBV7-9 with TRBJ2-7; weak D call: TRBD2 (6 bases). This CDR3 is built from 15 residues. V lost 4 bases and J 1 base, leaving 14 bases between the germline ends. Germline V CDR1 and CDR2: SEHNR, FQNEAQ (reference sequence). This CDR3 reads CASSYAGSPSYEQYF. CDR3 nucleotide sequence: TGTGCCAGCAGCTACGCGGGGTCCCCTTCCTACGAGCAGTACTTC.

The CDR3 DNA follows: TGTGCCAGCAGTTCCGAGGGAATAGAAGCCCCCCCTACTTACTACAATGAGCAGTTCTTC. Translation: CASSSEGIEAPPTYYNEQFF. The gene calls are TRBV28 and TRBJ2-1; D may be TRBD2 (5 bases). Germline CDR1 reads MDHEN; CDR2 reads SYDVKM. V gave up 4 bases and J gave up 3 bases, with 28 bases separating them. The CDR3 is made up of 20 amino acids.

This chain uses TRBV2 with TRBJ1-5; no clear D gene. Germline V gene lookup returns CDR1 SNHLY and CDR2 FYNNEI. Trimming removed 1 base from V and 9 bases from J, with 10 bases in between. The CDR3 sequence is 13 residues long. CDR3 in amino acids: CASSEGGRAPQHF. CDR3 nucleotides: TGTGCCAGCAGTGAAGGCGGGAGGGCGCCCCAGCATTTT.

J is TRBJ2-7 and V is TRBV30; no definite D call. V lost 0 bases and J 3 bases, leaving 6 bases between the germline ends. There are 12 residues in the CDR3. Germline values: CDR1 GTSNPN, CDR2 SVGIG (reference sequence). The CDR3 DNA sequence: TGTGCCTGGAGTGTAGCTAACTACGAGCAGTACTTC. Translation: CAWSVANYEQYF.

The chain links TRBV9 to TRBJ2-7, with D perhaps TRBD2 (6 bases). V lost 0 bases, J lost 0 bases, and 10 bases lay in between. Germline V gene lookup returns CDR1 SGDLS and CDR2 YYNGEE. CDR3 length: 15 residues. CDR3 nucleotides: TGTGCCAGCAGCGTAGGCGGGGACTCCTCCTACGAGCAGTACTTC. Protein product: CASSVGGDSSYEQYF.